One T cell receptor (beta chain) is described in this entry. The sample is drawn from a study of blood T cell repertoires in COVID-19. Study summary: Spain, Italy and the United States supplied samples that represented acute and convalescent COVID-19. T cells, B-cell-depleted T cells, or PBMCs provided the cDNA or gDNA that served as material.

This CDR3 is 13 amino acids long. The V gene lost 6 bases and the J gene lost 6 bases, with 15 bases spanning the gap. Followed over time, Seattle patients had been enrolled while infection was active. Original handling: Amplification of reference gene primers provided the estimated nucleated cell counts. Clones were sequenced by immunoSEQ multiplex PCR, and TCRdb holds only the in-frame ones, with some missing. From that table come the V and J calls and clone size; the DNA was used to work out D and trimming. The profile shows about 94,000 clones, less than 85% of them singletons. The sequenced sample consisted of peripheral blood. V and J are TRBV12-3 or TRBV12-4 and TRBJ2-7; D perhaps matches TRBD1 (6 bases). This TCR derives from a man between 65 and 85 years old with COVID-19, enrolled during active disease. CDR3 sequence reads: CASSQTGPLEQYF. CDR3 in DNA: TGTGCCAGCAGCCAGACAGGCCCCCTCGAGCAGTACTTC.